The clone carrying this T cell receptor (beta chain) was observed a handful of times. The treatment here: preoperative locoregional IRX-2 cytokine immunotherapy. Patients received preoperative, locoregional IRX-2 cytokine immunotherapy in a phase Ib study. The assay was immunoSEQ multiplex PCR, and TCRdb's table has in-frame clones only and misses some. The sample carries around 3,700 clones, around two thirds recorded once. This record comes from a study of preoperative IRX-2 immunotherapy in early breast cancer. The V gene's germline CDR1 is SGHDN and CDR2 FVKESK. Trimming took off 3 bases at V and 3 bases at J, with 3 bases between the two ends. The CDR3 totals 11 residues.

This chain uses TRBV14 with TRBJ2-7, with D unresolved. The sequence was obtained from a human donor with breast cancer. The sequencing used tumor tissue, collected after IRX-2 immunotherapy. The chain's CDR3 is CASSQGYEQYF. CDR3 DNA sequence: TGTGCCAGCAGCCAGGGCTACGAGCAGTACTTC.